This TCR beta chain was sequenced during a study of T cell responses to AZD1222 COVID-19 vaccine. V was shortened by 1 base and J by 6 bases, with 5 bases between the two germline ends. The CDR3 sequence is 12 residues long. CDR1 is SGHAT and CDR2 is FQNNGV in the germline V gene. Measured with immunoSEQ multiplex PCR; TCRdb has only the in-frame clones, and not every one. The repertoire consists of 100,000 to 120,000 clones, with 82% occurring once and the leading ten covering approximately 5%. This clone was observed once. What it binds is not known. Study results and caveats: Repertoires in all cases were sampled only once the peak T cell response had passed.

This specimen was peripheral blood, taken on day 0 of AZD1222 vaccination. The TCR comes from an adult in good health. This sequence joins TRBV11-2 and TRBJ2-3; D is undetermined. The CDR3 coding sequence is TGTGCCAGCAGCTTAGTGTACGATACGCAGTATTTT. It specifies CASSLVYDTQYF.